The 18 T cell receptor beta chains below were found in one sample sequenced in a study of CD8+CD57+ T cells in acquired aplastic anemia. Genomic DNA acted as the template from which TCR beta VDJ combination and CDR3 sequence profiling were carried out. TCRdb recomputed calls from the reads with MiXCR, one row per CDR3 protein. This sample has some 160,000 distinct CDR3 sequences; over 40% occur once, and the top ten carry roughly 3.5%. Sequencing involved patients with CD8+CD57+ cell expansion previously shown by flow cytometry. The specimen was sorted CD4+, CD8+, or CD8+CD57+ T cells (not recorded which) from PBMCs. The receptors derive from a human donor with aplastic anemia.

The CDR3 here is CASNRQGISGNTIYF. The CDR3 DNA reads as TGTGCCAGCAATCGACAGGGGATCTCTGGAAACACCATATATTTT. The J gene is TRBJ1-3, the V gene TRBV2, with 8 nucleotides matching TRBD1. Germline CDR1 and CDR2: SNHLY and FYNNEI. This CDR3 has 15 residues. V gave up 7 bases and J gave up 0 bases; unmatched junction bases: 5.

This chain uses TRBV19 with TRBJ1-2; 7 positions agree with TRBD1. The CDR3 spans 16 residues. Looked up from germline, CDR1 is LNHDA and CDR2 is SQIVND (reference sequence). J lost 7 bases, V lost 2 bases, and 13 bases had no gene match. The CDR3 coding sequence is TGTGCCAGTAGTATACTACACACAGGGGACTTCTCTGGCTACACCTTC. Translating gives CASSILHTGDFSGYTF.

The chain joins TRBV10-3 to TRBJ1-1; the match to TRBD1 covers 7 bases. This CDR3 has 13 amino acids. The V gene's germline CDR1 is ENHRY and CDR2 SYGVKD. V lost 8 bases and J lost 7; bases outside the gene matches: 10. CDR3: CAIGTAEQGEAFF. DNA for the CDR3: TGTGCCATCGGGACAGCGGAACAGGGTGAAGCTTTCTTT.

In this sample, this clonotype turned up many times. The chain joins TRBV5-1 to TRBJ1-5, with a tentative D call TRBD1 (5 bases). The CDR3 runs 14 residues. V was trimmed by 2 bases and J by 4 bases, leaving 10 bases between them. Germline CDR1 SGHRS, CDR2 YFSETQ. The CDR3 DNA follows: TGCGCCAGCAGCTTAGACAGTCTGAATCAGCCCCAGCATTTT. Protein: CASSLDSLNQPQHF.

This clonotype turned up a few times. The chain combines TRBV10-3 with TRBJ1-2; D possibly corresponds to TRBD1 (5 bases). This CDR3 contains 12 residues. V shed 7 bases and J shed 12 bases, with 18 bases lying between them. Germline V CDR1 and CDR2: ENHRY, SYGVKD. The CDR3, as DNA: TGTGCCATCACGGGGCAGGGAGCTGGAAACACCTTC. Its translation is CAITGQGAGNTF.

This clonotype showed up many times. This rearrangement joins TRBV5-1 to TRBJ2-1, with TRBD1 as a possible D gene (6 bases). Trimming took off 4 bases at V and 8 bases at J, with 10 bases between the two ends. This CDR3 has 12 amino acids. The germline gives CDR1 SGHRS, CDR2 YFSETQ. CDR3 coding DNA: TGCGCCAGCAGCACAGGGTTGGATGAGCAGTTCTTC. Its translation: CASSTGLDEQFF.

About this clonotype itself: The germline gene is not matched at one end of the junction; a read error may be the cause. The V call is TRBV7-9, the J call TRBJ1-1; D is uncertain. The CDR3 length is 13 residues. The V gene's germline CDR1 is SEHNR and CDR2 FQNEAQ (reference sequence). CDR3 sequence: CASSLSGNTEASF. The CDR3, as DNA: TGTGCCAGCAGCTTAAGCGGGAACACTGAAGCTTCCTTT.

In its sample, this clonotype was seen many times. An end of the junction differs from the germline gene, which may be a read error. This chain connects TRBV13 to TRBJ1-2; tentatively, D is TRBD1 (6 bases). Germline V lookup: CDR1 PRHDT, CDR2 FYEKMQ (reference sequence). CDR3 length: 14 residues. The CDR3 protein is CASRLGGRDYGYTF. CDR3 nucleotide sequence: TGTGCCAGCAGATTAGGGGGTAGGGACTATGGCTACACCTTC. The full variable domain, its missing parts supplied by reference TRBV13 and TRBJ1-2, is AAGVIQSPRHLIKEKRETATLKCYPIPRHDTVYWYQQGPGQDPQFLISFYEKMQSDKGSIPDRFSAQQFSDYHSELNMSSLELGDSALYFCASRLGGRDYGYTFGSGTRLTVV.

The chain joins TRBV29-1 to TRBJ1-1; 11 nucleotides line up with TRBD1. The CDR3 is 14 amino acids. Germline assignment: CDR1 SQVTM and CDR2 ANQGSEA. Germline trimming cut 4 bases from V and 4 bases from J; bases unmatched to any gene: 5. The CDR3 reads CSVVLGTGGTEAFF. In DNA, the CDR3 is TGCAGCGTTGTACTAGGGACAGGGGGCACTGAAGCTTTCTTT. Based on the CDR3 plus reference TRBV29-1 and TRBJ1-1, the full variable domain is SAVISQKPSRDICQRGTSLTIQCQVDSQVTMMFWYRQQPGQSLTLIATANQGSEATYESGFVIDKFPISRPNLTFSTLTVSNMSPEDSSIYLCSVVLGTGGTEAFFGQGTRLTVV.

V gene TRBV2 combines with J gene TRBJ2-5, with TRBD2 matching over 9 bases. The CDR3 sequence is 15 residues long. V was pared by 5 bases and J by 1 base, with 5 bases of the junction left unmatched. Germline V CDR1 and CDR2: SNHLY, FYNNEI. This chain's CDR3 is CASSYGLAIQETQYF. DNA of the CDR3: TGTGCCAGCAGTTACGGACTAGCGATCCAAGAGACCCAGTACTTC.

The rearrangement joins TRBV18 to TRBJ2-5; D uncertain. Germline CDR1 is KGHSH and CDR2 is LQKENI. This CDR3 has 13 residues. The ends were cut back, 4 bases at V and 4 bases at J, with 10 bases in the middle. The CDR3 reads CASSLTVGETQYF. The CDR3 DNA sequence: TGTGCCAGCTCACTGACCGTGGGAGAGACCCAGTACTTC.

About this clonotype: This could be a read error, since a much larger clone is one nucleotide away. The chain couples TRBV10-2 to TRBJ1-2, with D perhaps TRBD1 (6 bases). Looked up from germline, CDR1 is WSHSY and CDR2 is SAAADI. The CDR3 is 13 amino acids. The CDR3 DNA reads TGTGCCAGCAGCCACGGGACATTAAGTGGCTGCACCTTC. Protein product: CASSHGTLSGCTF.

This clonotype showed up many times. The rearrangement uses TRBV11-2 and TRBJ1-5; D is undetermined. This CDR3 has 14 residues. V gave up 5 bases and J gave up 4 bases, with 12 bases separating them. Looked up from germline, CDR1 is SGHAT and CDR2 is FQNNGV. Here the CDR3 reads CASSPTWPNQPQHF. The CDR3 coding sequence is TGTGCCAGCAGCCCTACGTGGCCAAATCAGCCCCAGCATTTT. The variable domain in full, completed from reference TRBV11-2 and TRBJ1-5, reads EAGVAQSPRYKIIEKRQSVAFWCNPISGHATLYWYQQILGQGPKLLIQFQNNGVVDDSQLPKDRFSAERLKGVDSTLKIQPAKLEDSAVYLCASSPTWPNQPQHFGDGTRLSIL.

The CDR3 nucleotides are TGTGCCAGTAGTATCCAGGGGAGGGAAAAACTGTTTTTT. Translated: CASSIQGREKLFF. The gene calls are TRBV19 and TRBJ1-4; D is perhaps TRBD1 (6 bases). The CDR3 runs 13 residues. Trimming took 3 bases from V and 8 from J, leaving 10 bases between them. Germline assignment: CDR1 LNHDA and CDR2 SQIVND (reference sequence). The full variable domain, in which reference TRBV19 and TRBJ1-4 provide the parts outside the CDR3, is DGGITQSPKYLFRKEGQNVTLSCEQNLNHDAMYWYRQDPGQGLRLIYYSQIVNDFQKGDIAEGYSVSREKKESFPLTVTSAQKNPTAFYLCASSIQGREKLFFGSGTQLSVL.

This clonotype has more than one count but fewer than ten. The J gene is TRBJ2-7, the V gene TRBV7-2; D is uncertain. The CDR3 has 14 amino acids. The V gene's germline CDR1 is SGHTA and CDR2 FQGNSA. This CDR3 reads CASSLGGSHYEQYV. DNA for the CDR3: TGCGCCAGCAGCTTAGGCGGCAGCCACTACGAGCAGTACGTC.

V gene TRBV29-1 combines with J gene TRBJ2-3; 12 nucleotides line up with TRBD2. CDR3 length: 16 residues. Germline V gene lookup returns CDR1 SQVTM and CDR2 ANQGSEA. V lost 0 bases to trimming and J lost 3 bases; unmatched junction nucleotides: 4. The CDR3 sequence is CSVEDRGTSGTDTQYF. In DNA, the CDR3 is TGCAGCGTTGAAGACAGAGGGACTAGCGGGACAGATACGCAGTATTTT.

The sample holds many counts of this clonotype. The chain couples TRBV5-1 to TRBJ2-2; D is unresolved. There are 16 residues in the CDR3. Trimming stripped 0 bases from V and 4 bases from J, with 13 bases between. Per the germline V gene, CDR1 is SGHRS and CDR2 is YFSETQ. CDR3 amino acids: CASSLAGRSLTGELFF. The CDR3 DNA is TGCGCCAGCAGCTTGGCTGGGCGGTCCCTCACCGGGGAGCTGTTTTTT.

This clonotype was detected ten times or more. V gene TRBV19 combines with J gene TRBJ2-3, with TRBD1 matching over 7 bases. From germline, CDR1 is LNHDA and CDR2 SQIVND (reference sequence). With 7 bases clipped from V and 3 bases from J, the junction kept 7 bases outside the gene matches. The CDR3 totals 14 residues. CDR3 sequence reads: CASTRGYRTDTQYF. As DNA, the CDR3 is TGTGCCAGTACCAGGGGGTACCGAACAGATACGCAGTATTTT.